This T cell receptor (beta chain) was captured by sequencing in a study of T cells after posttransplantation cyclophosphamide. Regarding the study as a whole: Tissue-infiltrating T cells from skin or gut overlapped little with blood T cells.

A remark on this clone: The target antigen is unknown.

Assay: immunoSEQ multiplex PCR; the TCRdb copy retains only in-frame clones and omits some. The sample holds tens of thousands of clones; roughly 88% are singletons and the top ten take 6.3%. This clonotype was obtained from a woman aged 55-69 years with a blood cancer, CMV-positive, and with a related stem cell donor. Sequencing was done on a sample of PBMCs.

CDR3 loop: CASSVTSGAFSTDTQYF. CDR3 bases: TGTGCCAGCAGTGTAACTAGCGGGGCCTTCTCCACAGATACGCAGTATTTT. The rearrangement uses TRBV6-1 and TRBJ2-3; TRBD2 aligns across 10 bases. The CDR3 runs 17 residues. V shed 4 bases, J shed 2 bases, and the junction held 9 bases outside the gene matches. The germline V gene encodes CDR1 MNHNS and CDR2 SASEGT.